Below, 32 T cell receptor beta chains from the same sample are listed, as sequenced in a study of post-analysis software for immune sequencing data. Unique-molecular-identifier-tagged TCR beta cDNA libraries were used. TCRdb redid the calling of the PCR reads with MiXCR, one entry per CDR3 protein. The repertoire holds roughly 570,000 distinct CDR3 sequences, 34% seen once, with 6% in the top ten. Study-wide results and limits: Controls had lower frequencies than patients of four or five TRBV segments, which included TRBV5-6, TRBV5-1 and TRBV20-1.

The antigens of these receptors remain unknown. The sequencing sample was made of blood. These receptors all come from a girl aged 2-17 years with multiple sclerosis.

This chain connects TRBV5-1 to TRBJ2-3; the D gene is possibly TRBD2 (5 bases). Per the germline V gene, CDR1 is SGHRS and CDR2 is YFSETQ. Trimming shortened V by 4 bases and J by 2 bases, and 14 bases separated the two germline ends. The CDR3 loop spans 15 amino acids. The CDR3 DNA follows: TGCGCCAGCAGCCTGGAGGCCCGTCACACAGATACGCAGTATTTT. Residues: CASSLEARHTDTQYF.

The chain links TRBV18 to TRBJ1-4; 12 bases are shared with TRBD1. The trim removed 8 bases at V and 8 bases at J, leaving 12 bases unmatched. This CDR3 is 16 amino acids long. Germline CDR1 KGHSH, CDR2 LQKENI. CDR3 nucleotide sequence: TGTGCCAGCACCTGGGACAGGGGGCCAACCTCCGAAAAACTGTTTTTT. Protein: CASTWDRGPTSEKLFF.

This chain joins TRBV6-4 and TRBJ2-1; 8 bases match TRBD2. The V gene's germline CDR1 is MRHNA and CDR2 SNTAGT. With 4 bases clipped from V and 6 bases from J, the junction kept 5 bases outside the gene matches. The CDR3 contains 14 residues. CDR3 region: CASSAGGEGNEQFF. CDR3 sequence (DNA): TGTGCCAGCAGTGCGGGGGGGGAAGGCAATGAGCAGTTCTTC.

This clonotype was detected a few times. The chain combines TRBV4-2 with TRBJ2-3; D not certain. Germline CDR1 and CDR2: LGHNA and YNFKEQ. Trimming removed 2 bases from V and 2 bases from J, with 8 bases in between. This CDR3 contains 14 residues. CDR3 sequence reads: CASSQPGDTDTQYF. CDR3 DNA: TGTGCCAGCAGCCAACCTGGGGACACAGATACGCAGTATTTT.

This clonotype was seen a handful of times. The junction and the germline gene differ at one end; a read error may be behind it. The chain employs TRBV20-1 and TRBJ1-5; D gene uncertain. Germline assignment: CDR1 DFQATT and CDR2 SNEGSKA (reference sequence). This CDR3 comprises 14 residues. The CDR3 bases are TGCAGTGCTCGGACGGATTATAGCAATCAACCCCAGCATTTT. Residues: CSARTDYSNQPQHF.

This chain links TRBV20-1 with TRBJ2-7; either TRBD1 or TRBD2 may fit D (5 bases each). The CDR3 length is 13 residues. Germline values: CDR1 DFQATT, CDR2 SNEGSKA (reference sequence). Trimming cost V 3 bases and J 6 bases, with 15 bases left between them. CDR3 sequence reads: CSASWQGDAEQYF. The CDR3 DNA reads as TGCAGTGCTAGTTGGCAGGGAGACGCCGAGCAGTACTTC.

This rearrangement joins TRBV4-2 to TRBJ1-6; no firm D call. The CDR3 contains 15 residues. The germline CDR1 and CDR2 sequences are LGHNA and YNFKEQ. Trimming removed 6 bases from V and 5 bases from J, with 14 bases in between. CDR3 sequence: CASRLGPFDNSPLHF. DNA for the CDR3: TGTGCCAGCAGACTAGGTCCCTTCGATAATTCACCCCTCCACTTT.

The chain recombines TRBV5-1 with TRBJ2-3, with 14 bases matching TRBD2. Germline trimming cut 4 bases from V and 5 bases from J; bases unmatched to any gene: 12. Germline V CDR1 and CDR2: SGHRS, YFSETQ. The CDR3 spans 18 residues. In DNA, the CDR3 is TGCGCCAGCAGCCCCGGGACGACTAGCGGGGGGGCCGGAGATACGCAGTATTTT. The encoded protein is CASSPGTTSGGAGDTQYF. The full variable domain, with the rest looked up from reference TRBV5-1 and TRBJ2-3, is KAGVTQTPRYLIKTRGQQVTLSCSPISGHRSVSWYQQTPGQGLQFLFEYFSETQRNKGNFPGRFSGRQFSNSRSEMNVSTLELGDSALYLCASSPGTTSGGAGDTQYFGPGTRLTVL.

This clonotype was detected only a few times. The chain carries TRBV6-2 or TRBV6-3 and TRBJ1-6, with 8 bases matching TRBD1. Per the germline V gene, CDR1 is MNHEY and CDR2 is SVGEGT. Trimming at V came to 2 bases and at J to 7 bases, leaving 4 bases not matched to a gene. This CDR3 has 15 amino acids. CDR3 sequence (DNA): TGTGCCAGCAGTTACAGGGGACAGGCGAATTCACCCCTCCACTTT. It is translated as CASSYRGQANSPLHF.

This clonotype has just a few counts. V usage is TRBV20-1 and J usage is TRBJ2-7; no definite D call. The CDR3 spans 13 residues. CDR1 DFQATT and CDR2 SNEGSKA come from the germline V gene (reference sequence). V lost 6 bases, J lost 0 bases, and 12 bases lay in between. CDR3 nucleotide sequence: TGCAGTGCCCCGGCAGTTTTCTCCTACGAGCAGTACTTC. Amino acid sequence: CSAPAVFSYEQYF.

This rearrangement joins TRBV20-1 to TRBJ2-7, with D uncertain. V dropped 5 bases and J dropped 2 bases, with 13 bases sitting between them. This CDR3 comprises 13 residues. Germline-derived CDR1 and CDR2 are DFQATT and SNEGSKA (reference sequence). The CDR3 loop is CSAWVTETYEQYF. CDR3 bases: TGCAGTGCTTGGGTGACGGAAACCTACGAGCAGTACTTC.

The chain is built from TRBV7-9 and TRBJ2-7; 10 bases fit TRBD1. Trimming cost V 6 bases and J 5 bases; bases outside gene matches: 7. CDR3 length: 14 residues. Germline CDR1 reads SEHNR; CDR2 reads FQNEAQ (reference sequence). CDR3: CASRHRQGADEQYF. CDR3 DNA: TGTGCCAGCAGACACAGACAGGGGGCGGACGAGCAGTACTTC. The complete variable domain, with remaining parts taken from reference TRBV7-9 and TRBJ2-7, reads DTGVSQNPRHKITKRGQNVTFRCDPISEHNRLYWYRQTLGQGPEFLTYFQNEAQLEKSRLLSDRFSAERPKGSFSTLEIQRTEQGDSAMYLCASRHRQGADEQYFGPGTRLTVT.

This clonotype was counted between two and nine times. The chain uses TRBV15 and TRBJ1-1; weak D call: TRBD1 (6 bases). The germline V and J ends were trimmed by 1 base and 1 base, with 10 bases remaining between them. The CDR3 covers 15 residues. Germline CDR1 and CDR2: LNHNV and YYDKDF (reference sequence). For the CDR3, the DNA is TGTGCCACCAGCAGAGTTCGGGGGGCGAACACTGAAGCTTTCTTT. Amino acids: CATSRVRGANTEAFF. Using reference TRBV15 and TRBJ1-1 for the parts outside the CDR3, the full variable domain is DAMVIQNPRYQVTQFGKPVTLSCSQTLNHNVMYWYQQKSSQAPKLLFHYYDKDFNNEADTPDNFQSRRPNTSFCFLDIRSPGLGDTAMYLCATSRVRGANTEAFFGQGTRLTVV.

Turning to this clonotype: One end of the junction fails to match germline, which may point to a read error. The chain's CDR3 is CASGLEWGRGQSEQFF. CDR3 sequence (DNA): TGCGCCAGCGGCTTGGAGTGGGGCAGGGGGCAAAGTGAGCAGTTCTTC. The chain is built from TRBV5-1 and TRBJ2-1, with 8 positions matching TRBD1. The CDR3 is 16 amino acids. CDR1 is SGHRS and CDR2 is YFSETQ in the germline V gene.

As DNA, the CDR3 is TGCAGCGCCGCCCTGTGGCAAGAGACCCAGTTCTTC. Translation gives CSAALWQETQFF. The chain joins TRBV29-1 to TRBJ2-1; D gene ambiguous. Germline V CDR1 and CDR2: SQVTM, ANQGSEA. The V gene lost 7 bases and the J gene lost 13 bases, with 20 bases spanning the gap. This CDR3 comprises 12 residues.

The chain's CDR3 is CASSSERTRDLYEQYF. The CDR3 DNA follows: TGTGCCAGCAGTTCAGAAAGGACCAGGGACCTCTACGAGCAGTACTTC. The V gene is TRBV27, the J gene TRBJ2-7; tentatively, D is TRBD1 or TRBD2 (5 bases each). From germline, CDR1 is MNHEY and CDR2 SMNVEV (reference sequence). V shed 4 bases and J shed 3 bases, with 19 bases lying between them. CDR3 length: 16 amino acids.

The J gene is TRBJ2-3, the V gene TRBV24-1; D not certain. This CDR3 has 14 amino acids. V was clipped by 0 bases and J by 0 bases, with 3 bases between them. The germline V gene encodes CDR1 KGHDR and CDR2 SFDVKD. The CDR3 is CATSDLQSTDTQYF. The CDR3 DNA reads TGTGCCACCAGTGATTTGCAAAGCACAGATACGCAGTATTTT.

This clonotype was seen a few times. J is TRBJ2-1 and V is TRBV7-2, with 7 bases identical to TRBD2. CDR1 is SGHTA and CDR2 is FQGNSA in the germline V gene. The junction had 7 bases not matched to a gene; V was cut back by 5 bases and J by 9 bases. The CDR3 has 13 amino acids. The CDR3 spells CASSPSGTIEQFF. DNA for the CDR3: TGTGCCAGCAGCCCATCGGGGACTATTGAGCAGTTCTTC.

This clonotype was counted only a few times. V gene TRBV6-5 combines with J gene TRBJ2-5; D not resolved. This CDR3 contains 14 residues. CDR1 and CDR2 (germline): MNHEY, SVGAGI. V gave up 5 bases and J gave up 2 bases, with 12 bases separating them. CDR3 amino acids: CASSALKDQETQYF. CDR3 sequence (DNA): TGTGCCAGCAGTGCCCTAAAGGATCAAGAGACCCAGTACTTC.

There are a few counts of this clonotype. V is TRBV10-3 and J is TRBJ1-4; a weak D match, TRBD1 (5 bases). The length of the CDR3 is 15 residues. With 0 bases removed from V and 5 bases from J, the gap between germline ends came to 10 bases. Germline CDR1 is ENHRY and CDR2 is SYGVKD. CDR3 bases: TGTGCCATCAGTGAGTCGGGGACGGACAATGAAAAACTGTTTTTT. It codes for CAISESGTDNEKLFF.

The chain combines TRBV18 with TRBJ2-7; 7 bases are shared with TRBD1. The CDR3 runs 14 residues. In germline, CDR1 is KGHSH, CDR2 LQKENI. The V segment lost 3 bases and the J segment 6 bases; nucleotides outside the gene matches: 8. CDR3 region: CASSPREQGFEQYF. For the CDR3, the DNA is TGTGCCAGCTCACCGCGTGAACAGGGGTTCGAGCAGTACTTC.

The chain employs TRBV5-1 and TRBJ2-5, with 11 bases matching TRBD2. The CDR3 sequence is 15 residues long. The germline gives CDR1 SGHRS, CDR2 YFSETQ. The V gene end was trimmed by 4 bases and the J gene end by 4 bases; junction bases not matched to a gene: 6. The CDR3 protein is CASSLGLAVGETQYF. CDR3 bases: TGCGCCAGCAGCCTGGGACTAGCGGTTGGAGAGACCCAGTACTTC.

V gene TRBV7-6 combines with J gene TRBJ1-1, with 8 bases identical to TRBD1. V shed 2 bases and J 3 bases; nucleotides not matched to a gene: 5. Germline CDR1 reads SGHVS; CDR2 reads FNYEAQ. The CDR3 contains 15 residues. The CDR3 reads CASSLTYRGDTEAFF. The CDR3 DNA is TGTGCCAGCAGCTTAACCTACAGGGGGGACACTGAAGCTTTCTTT.

The CDR3, as DNA: TGTGCCAGCAGTACCCGGACAGAGTACGAGTGGCAGTACTTC. Its protein product is CASSTRTEYEWQYF. This chain connects TRBV12-3 or TRBV12-4 to TRBJ2-7; maybe TRBD1 (6 bases). V lost 5 bases to trimming and J lost 9 bases, with 20 bases between them. This CDR3 is built from 14 residues.

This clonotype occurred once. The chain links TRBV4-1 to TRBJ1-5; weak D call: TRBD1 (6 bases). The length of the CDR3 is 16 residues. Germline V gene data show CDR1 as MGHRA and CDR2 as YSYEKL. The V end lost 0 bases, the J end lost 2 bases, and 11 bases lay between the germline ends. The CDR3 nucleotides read TGCGCCAGCAGCCAAGACGCGGGGGGGCGCAATCAGCCCCAGCATTTT. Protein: CASSQDAGGRNQPQHF.

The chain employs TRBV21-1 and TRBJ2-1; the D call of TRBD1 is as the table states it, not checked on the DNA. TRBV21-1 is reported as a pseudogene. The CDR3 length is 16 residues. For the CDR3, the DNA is TGTGCCAGCAGCAAAGCGACGACAGGGAAGGGGGGTGAGCAGTTCTTC. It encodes CASSKATTGKGGEQFF.

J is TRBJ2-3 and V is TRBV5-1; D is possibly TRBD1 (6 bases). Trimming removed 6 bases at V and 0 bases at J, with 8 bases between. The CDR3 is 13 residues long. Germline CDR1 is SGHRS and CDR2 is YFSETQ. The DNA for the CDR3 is TGCGCCAGCAACAGGGAGAGCACAGATACGCAGTATTTT. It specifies CASNRESTDTQYF.

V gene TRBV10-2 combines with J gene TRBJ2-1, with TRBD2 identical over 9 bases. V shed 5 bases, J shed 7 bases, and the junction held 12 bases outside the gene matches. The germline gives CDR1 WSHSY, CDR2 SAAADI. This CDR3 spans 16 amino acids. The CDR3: CASSMSGGLLKNEQFF. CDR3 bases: TGCGCCAGCAGTATGAGCGGGGGGCTATTAAAAAATGAGCAGTTCTTC.

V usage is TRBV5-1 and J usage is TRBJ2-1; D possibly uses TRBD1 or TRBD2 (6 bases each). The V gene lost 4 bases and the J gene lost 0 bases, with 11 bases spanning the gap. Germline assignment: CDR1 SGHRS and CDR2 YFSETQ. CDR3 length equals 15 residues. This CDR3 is CASSGGPSSYNEQFF. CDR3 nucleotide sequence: TGCGCCAGCAGCGGGGGGCCCAGCTCCTACAATGAGCAGTTCTTC.

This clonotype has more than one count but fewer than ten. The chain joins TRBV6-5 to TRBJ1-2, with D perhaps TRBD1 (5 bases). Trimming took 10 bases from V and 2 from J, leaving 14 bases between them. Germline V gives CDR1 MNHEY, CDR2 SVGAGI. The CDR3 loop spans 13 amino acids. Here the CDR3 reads CATTGGWNYGYTF. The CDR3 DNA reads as TGTGCCACCACAGGCGGTTGGAACTATGGCTACACCTTC.

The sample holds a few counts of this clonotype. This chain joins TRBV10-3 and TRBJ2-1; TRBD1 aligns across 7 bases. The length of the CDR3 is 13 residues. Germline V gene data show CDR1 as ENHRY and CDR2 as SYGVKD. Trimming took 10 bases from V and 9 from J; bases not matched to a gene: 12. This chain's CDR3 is CATGQEANGEQFF. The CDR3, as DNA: TGTGCCACCGGACAGGAGGCTAATGGTGAGCAGTTCTTC.

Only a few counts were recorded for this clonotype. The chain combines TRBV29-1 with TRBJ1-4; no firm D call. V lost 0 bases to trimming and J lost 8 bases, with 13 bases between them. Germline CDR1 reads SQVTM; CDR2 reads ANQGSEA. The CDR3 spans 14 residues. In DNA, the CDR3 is TGCAGCGTTGAAGACCACGGCTGGAAGGAAAAACTGTTTTTT. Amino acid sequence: CSVEDHGWKEKLFF.